Below, 24 T cell receptor beta chains from the same sample are listed, as sequenced in a study of cytomegalovirus exposure and HLA in healthy donors. 60 Vbeta and 13 Jbeta primers were used in PCR. Measured with immunoSEQ multiplex PCR; TCRdb has only the in-frame clones, and not every one. Among 140,000 to 150,000 clones listed, 80% were seen once. Sequencing was done on a sample of PBMCs. All receptors derive from a woman in her twenties or thirties in good health and CMV-seronegative.

The chain is built from TRBV4-3 and TRBJ1-6; 9 nucleotides match TRBD1. The germline CDR1 and CDR2 sequences are LGHNA and YSLEER. Germline trimming cut 0 bases from V and 9 bases from J; bases unmatched to any gene: 6. This CDR3 has 16 residues. The CDR3 loop is CASSQDLGQGSSPLHF. CDR3 in DNA: TGCGCCAGCAGCCAAGATTTGGGACAGGGTAGTTCACCCCTCCACTTT.

The rearrangement joins TRBV4-1 to TRBJ1-2, with unresolved D. Germline CDR1 and CDR2: MGHRA and YSYEKL. V was shortened by 0 bases and J by 6 bases, with 23 bases between the two germline ends. The CDR3 covers 18 residues. The CDR3 DNA follows: TGCGCCAGCAGCCAAGATCCGTTGGCAGGCGCCTCATTCCATGGCTACACCTTC. Translated: CASSQDPLAGASFHGYTF.

The rearrangement links TRBV19 to TRBJ2-1, with 14 bases fitting TRBD2. This CDR3 region has 19 residues. The V and J ends lost 6 bases and 1 base, in that order; junction bases with no gene match: 11. In germline, CDR1 is LNHDA, CDR2 SQIVND (reference sequence). CDR3 DNA: TGTGCCAGTAGCCCCCCCGGGACTAGCGGGGGCCCTTCCTACAATGAGCAGTTCTTC. Translation gives CASSPPGTSGGPSYNEQFF.

V usage is TRBV28 and J usage is TRBJ2-3; D is unresolved. The CDR3 has 14 amino acids. The V end lost 4 bases, the J end lost 2 bases, and 10 bases lay between the germline ends. Germline-derived CDR1 and CDR2 are MDHEN and SYDVKM. The CDR3, as DNA: TGTGCCAGCAGTTCCCACTCTGACACAGATACGCAGTATTTT. Translation gives CASSSHSDTDTQYF.

The chain employs TRBV7-3 and TRBJ1-1; 8 nucleotides align to TRBD1. In germline, CDR1 is SGHTA, CDR2 FQGTGA. The CDR3 is 16 amino acids. The V and J ends lost 1 base and 3 bases, in that order; junction bases with no gene match: 7. CDR3 residues: CASSLIGQGAYTEAFF. CDR3 sequence (DNA): TGTGCCAGCAGCTTAATAGGTCAGGGGGCTTACACTGAAGCTTTCTTT.

The chain uses TRBV6-5 and TRBJ2-7, with 8 bases matching TRBD2. Germline CDR1 reads MNHEY; CDR2 reads SVGAGI. The CDR3 length is 13 residues. Trimming cost V 6 bases and J 7 bases; bases outside gene matches: 8. The CDR3: CASRREGRREQYF. CDR3 nucleotides: TGTGCCAGCAGACGGGAGGGCCGACGGGAGCAGTACTTC.

V and J are TRBV5-1 and TRBJ2-7; TRBD1 matches at 9 bases. Germline values: CDR1 SGHRS, CDR2 YFSETQ. The CDR3 consists of 15 residues. The junction had 4 bases not matched to a gene; V was cut back by 3 bases and J by 0 bases. CDR3 nucleotides: TGCGCCAGCAGCTCCACAGGGGGCGTCTCCTACGAGCAGTACTTC. As protein: CASSSTGGVSYEQYF.

CDR3 in DNA: TGTGCCAGCAGCGTAGGGGGGCTAGCGGGCCTCTACAATGAGCAGTTCTTC. It translates to CASSVGGLAGLYNEQFF. The genes are TRBV9 and TRBJ2-1; TRBD2 aligns across 8 bases. The germline V gene encodes CDR1 SGDLS and CDR2 YYNGEE. V dropped 0 bases and J dropped 3; count of bases not matched to a gene: 8. The length of the CDR3 is 17 residues. Full variable domain (rest looked up from reference TRBV9 and TRBJ2-1): DSGVTQTPKHLITATGQRVTLRCSPRSGDLSVYWYQQSLDQGLQFLIQYYNGEERAKGNILERFSAQQFPDLHSELNLSSLELGDSALYFCASSVGGLAGLYNEQFFGPGTRLTVL.

The V and J genes are TRBV5-1 and TRBJ2-2; TRBD2 matches 8 bases. V lost 0 bases to trimming and J lost 0 bases; unmatched junction nucleotides: 10. Germline CDR1 reads SGHRS; CDR2 reads YFSETQ. CDR3 size: 19 residues. The CDR3 DNA reads as TGCGCCAGCAGCTTGGAATCAGTAAGCGGGGGATCGAACACCGGGGAGCTGTTTTTT. Translating gives CASSLESVSGGSNTGELFF.

The chain links TRBV7-9 to TRBJ1-1, with a tentative D call TRBD1 (6 bases). Trimming cost V 2 bases and J 10 bases, with 14 bases left between them. The CDR3 contains 13 residues. Looked up from germline, CDR1 is SEHNR and CDR2 is FQNEAQ (reference sequence). Here the CDR3 reads CASSLNQGRGAFF. The CDR3 DNA is TGTGCCAGCAGCTTAAACCAGGGGAGAGGAGCTTTCTTT.

This clone was counted only a few times. The gene calls are TRBV23-1 and TRBJ2-2, with 7 bases matching TRBD1. TRBV23-1 is given ORF status, its function remaining uncertain. J gave up 1 base and V 8 bases, and 1 base lay outside the gene matches. CDR3 size: 13 residues. CDR3 amino acids: CASRQGNTGELFF. DNA for the CDR3: TGCGCCAGCCGACAGGGGAACACCGGGGAGCTGTTTTTT.

The V and J genes are TRBV5-4 and TRBJ2-5, with D possibly matching TRBD1 (6 bases). The V gene's germline CDR1 is SGHNT and CDR2 YYREEE (reference sequence). V was pared by 4 bases and J by 2 bases, with 9 bases between. There are 13 residues in the CDR3. DNA of the CDR3: TGTGCCAGCAGCAAGGGGGATCAAGAGACCCAGTACTTC. This gives the protein CASSKGDQETQYF.

This chain links TRBV4-2 with TRBJ2-3; 9 nucleotides line up with TRBD2. CDR1 and CDR2 from the germline V gene are LGHNA and YNFKEQ. The CDR3 loop spans 16 amino acids. The V and J ends lost 0 bases and 5 bases, in that order; junction bases with no gene match: 6. CDR3 coding DNA: TGTGCCAGCAGCCAAGACCCGGGACTAGCAGTAGATACGCAGTATTTT. Encoded protein: CASSQDPGLAVDTQYF.

The chain combines TRBV2 with TRBJ1-2; D uncertain. The V and J ends lost 5 bases and 5 bases respectively, with 6 bases between them. This CDR3 comprises 11 residues. Germline V gene data show CDR1 as SNHLY and CDR2 as FYNNEI. The CDR3, as DNA: TGTGCCAGCAGTTTATCGTATGGCTACACCTTC. This codes for CASSLSYGYTF.

V gene TRBV6-1 combines with J gene TRBJ2-7; D unresolved. There are 11 residues in the CDR3. Deletions cut 5 bases from V and 9 bases from J, with 11 bases between. The germline V gene has CDR1 MNHNS and CDR2 SASEGT. This CDR3 reads CASSFPPGQYF. Here the CDR3 DNA reads TGTGCCAGCAGTTTTCCCCCCGGGCAGTACTTC.

This sequence joins TRBV7-9 and TRBJ1-4; 7 bases line up with TRBD1. Germline V CDR1 and CDR2: SEHNR, FQNEAQ (reference sequence). Germline trimming cut 5 bases from V and 7 bases from J; bases unmatched to any gene: 10. The length of the CDR3 is 15 residues. The CDR3 DNA reads TGTGCCAGCAGCCCCGGGGCAGGGGGAAGTGAAAAACTGTTTTTT. This encodes CASSPGAGGSEKLFF.

The chain uses TRBV19 and TRBJ1-5, with TRBD1 as a possible D gene (5 bases). CDR1 and CDR2 from the germline V gene are LNHDA and SQIVND (reference sequence). The ends were cut back, 5 bases at V and 7 bases at J, with 9 bases in the middle. The CDR3 totals 12 residues. The CDR3 loop reads CASSAGGQPQHF. Written as DNA, the CDR3 is TGTGCCAGTAGTGCCGGGGGACAGCCCCAGCATTTT.

This chain joins TRBV19 and TRBJ2-1, with 8 bases that match TRBD1. The CDR3 length is 14 residues. CDR1 and CDR2 from the germline V gene are LNHDA and SQIVND (reference sequence). J was trimmed by 4 bases and V by 5 bases; bases with no gene match: 4. CDR3 amino acids: CASSGGQAYNEQFF. The CDR3, as DNA: TGTGCCAGTAGTGGGGGACAGGCATACAATGAGCAGTTCTTC.

CDR3: CASSLGAATSISEAFF. Here the CDR3 DNA reads TGTGCCAGCAGCTTAGGCGCCGCGACAAGTATCTCTGAAGCTTTCTTT. The chain combines TRBV7-2 with TRBJ1-1, with no clear D. CDR1 is SGHTA and CDR2 is FQGNSA in the germline V gene. The CDR3 has 16 residues. Trimming removed 1 base from V and 6 bases from J, with 18 bases in between.

The rearrangement joins TRBV19 to TRBJ2-2; 12 bases map to TRBD2. CDR3 size: 16 residues. V shed 2 bases and J 6 bases; nucleotides not matched to a gene: 4. Germline CDR1 is LNHDA and CDR2 is SQIVND (reference sequence). In DNA form, the CDR3 reads TGTGCCAGTAGTATAATCCTAGCGGGAGGGGCCGGGGAGCTGTTTTTT. Encoded protein: CASSIILAGGAGELFF.

Comment on this clone: Compared with germline, one end of the junction differs, possibly owing to a read error. As DNA, the CDR3 is TGTTCCAGCAGCTTCGGACTCCATGGGACCCAGTACTTC. This encodes CSSSFGLHGTQYF. The gene calls are TRBV7-9 and TRBJ2-5; D is possibly TRBD2 (5 bases). The V gene's germline CDR1 is SEHNR and CDR2 FQNEAQ (reference sequence). CDR3 size: 13 residues.

CDR3 sequence reads: CASNRGTEAFF. CDR3 nucleotide sequence: TGTGCCAGTAACAGGGGGACTGAAGCTTTCTTT. This chain joins TRBV5-4 and TRBJ1-1; 8 bases line up with TRBD1. The V segment lost 8 bases and the J segment 5 bases; nucleotides outside the gene matches: 2. Germline V gene lookup returns CDR1 SGHNT and CDR2 YYREEE (reference sequence). This CDR3 comprises 11 residues.

The chain couples TRBV4-2 to TRBJ2-7; 7 bases fit TRBD2. Germline trimming cut 5 bases from V and 6 bases from J; bases unmatched to any gene: 7. Germline CDR1 LGHNA, CDR2 YNFKEQ. This CDR3 has 13 amino acids. Here the CDR3 reads CASSYGLDGEQYF. Written as DNA, the CDR3 is TGTGCCAGCAGCTATGGACTAGACGGCGAGCAGTACTTC.

The chain links TRBV7-9 to TRBJ1-2, with 7 bases lining up with TRBD1. The CDR3 runs to 14 residues. The ends lost 2 bases at V and 4 bases at J; junction bases unmatched: 4. In germline, CDR1 is SEHNR, CDR2 FQNEAQ (reference sequence). The CDR3 is CASSLSGQPYGYTF. For the CDR3, the DNA is TGTGCCAGCAGCTTATCGGGACAGCCCTATGGCTACACCTTC.